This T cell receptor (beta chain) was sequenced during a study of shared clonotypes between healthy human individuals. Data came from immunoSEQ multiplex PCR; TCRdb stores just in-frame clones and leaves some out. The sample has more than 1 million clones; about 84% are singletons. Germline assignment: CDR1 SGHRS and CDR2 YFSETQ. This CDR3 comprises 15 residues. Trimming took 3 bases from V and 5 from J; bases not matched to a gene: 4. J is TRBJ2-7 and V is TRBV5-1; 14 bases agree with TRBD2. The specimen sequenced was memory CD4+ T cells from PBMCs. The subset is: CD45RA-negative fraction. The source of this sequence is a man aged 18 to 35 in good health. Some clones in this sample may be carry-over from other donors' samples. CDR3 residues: CASSWGGLAGDEQYF. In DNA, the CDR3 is TGCGCCAGCAGCTGGGGGGGACTAGCGGGAGACGAGCAGTACTTC.